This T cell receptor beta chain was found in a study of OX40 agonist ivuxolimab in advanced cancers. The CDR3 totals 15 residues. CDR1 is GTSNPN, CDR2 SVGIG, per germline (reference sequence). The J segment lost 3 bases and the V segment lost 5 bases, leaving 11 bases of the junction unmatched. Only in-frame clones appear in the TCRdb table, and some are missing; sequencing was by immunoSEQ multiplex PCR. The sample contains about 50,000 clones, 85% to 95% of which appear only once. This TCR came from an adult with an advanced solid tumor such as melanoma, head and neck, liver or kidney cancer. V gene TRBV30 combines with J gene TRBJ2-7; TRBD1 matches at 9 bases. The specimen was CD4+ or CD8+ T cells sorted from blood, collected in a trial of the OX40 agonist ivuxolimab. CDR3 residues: CAWATPGQGLYEQYF. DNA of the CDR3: TGTGCCTGGGCAACACCGGGACAGGGACTCTACGAGCAGTACTTC.